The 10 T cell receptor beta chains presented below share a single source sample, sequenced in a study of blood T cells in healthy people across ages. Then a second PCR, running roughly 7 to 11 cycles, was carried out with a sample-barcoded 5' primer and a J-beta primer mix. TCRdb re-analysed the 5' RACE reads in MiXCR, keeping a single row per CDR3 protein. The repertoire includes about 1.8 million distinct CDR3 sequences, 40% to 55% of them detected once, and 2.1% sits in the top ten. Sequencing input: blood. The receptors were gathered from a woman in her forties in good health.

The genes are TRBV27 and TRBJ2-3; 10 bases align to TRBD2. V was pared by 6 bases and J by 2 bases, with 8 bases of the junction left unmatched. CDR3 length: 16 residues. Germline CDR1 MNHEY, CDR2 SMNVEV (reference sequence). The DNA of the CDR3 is TGTGCCAGCAGGACGCTAGGACTAGCGGACACAGATACGCAGTATTTT. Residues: CASRTLGLADTDTQYF.

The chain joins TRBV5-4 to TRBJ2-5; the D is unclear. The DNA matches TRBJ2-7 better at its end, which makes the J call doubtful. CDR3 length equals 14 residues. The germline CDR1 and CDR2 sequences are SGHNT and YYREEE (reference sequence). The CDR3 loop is CASSFGLRSYEQYF. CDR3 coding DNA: TGTGCCAGCAGCTTCGGTCTTCGTAGCTACGAGCAGTACTTC.

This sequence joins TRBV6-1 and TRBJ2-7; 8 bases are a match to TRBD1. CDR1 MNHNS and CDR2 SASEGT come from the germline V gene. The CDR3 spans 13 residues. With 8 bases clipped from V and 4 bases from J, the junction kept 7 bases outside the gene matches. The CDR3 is CASASDRGYEQYF. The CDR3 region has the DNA TGTGCCAGCGCGTCCGACAGGGGATACGAGCAGTACTTC.

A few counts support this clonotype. CDR3: CASLDRVWQETQYF. The CDR3 DNA sequence: TGTGCGTCGCTCGACAGGGTTTGGCAAGAGACCCAGTACTTC. V is TRBV28 and J is TRBJ2-5, with 7 bases lining up with TRBD1. The CDR3 contains 14 residues. CDR1 and CDR2 from the germline V gene are MDHEN and SYDVKM.

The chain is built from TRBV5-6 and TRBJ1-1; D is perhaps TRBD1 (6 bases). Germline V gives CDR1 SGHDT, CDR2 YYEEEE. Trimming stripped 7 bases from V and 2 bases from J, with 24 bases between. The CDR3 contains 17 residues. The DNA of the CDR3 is TGTGCCAGCTCCCTTGGTGGGGGCCTCCAGGGAAACACTGAAGCTTTCTTT. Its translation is CASSLGGGLQGNTEAFF.

CDR3 protein: CASSPGDRGLNNEQFF. In nucleotides, the CDR3 is TGTGCCAGCAGCCCCGGGGACAGGGGGTTAAACAATGAGCAGTTCTTC. The chain recombines TRBV7-9 with TRBJ2-1, with TRBD1 matching 11 bases. In germline, CDR1 is SEHNR, CDR2 FQNEAQ (reference sequence). After removal of 5 bases from V and 5 bases from J, the junction contained 8 bases not matched to a gene. The CDR3 is 16 amino acids.

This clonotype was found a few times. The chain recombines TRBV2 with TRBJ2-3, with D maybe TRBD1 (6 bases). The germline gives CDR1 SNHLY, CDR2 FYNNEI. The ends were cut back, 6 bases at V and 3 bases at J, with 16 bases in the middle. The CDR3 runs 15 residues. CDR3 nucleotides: TGTGCCAGCAGCCCCAGAGGACAGAGAACAGATACGCAGTATTTT. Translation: CASSPRGQRTDTQYF.

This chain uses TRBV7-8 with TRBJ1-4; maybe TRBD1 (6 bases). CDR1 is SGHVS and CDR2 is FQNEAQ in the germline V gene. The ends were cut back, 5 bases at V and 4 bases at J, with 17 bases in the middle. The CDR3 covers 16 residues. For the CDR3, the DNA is TGTGCCAGCAGCCCCGGTGGGGGGGCGGATAATGAAAAACTGTTTTTT. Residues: CASSPGGGADNEKLFF. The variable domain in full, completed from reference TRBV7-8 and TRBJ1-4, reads GAGVSQSPRYKVAKRGQDVALRCDPISGHVSLFWYQQALGQGPEFLTYFQNEAQLDKSGLPSDRFFAERPEGSVSTLKIQRTQQEDSAVYLCASSPGGGADNEKLFFGSGTQLSVL.

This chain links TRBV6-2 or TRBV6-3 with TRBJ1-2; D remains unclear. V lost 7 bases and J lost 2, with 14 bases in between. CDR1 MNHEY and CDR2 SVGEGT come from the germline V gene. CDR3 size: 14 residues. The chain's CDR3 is CASTESGRNYGYTF. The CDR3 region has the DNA TGTGCCAGCACCGAGAGTGGCAGAAACTATGGCTACACCTTC.

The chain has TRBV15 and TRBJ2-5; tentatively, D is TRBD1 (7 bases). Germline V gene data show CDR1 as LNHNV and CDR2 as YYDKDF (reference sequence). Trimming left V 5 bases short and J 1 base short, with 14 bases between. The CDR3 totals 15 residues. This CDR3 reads CATSRDSSGQETQYF. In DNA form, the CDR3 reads TGTGCCACCAGCCGGGACAGTAGCGGCCAAGAGACCCAGTACTTC.